This is a list of T cell receptor beta chains from one sample in a study of T cell changes during pregnancy in multiple sclerosis. TCRdb's copy holds only in-frame clones and misses some; the assay was immunoSEQ multiplex PCR. This table has around 40,000 clones, 93% appearing once. This material consisted of CD8+ T cells from peripheral blood mononuclear cells, taken in the third trimester of pregnancy. Receptors originate from a female donor with multiple sclerosis, enrolled in a pregnancy study. The CDR3 runs from the conserved cysteine through the conserved F or W. The D gene is left open where the match is weak. Part of the rows lack a size; the others show once, few, many or a class for expanded clones.

d_call j_call clone_size v_call cdr3_nt cdr3_aa
- TRBJ2-7 - TRBV27 TGTGCCAGCAGTTTTTTTACTCACCCCACCTACGAGCAGTACTTC CASSFFTHPTYEQYF
- TRBJ2-7 - TRBV13 TGTGCCAGCAGCTTAGTACCCCTTAGCCTAGTAACCCCCTACGAGCAGTACTTC CASSLVPLSLVTPYEQYF
TRBD2 TRBJ2-1 - TRBV6-1 TGTGCCAGCTGTTTGGGGATAGCGGGGGTTGAGCAGTTCTTC CASCLGIAGVEQFF
TRBD2 TRBJ2-7 - TRBV5-1 TGCGCCAGCAGCTTGTCTAGCGGGGGGGAGTTCCTCCACGAGCAGTACTTC CASSLSSGGEFLHEQYF
TRBD1 TRBJ2-7 - TRBV27 TGTGCCAGCAGTTTACGGGACAGCCACTACGAGCAGTACTTC CASSLRDSHYEQYF
TRBD1 TRBJ2-7 - TRBV7-2 TGTGCCAGCAGCTTAAAAGGGGGCGGTTACGAGCAGTACTTC CASSLKGGGYEQYF
TRBD1 TRBJ1-6 once TRBV13 TGTGCCAGCAGCGAGACGACAGGGGCCTATAATTCACCCCTCCACTTT CASSETTGAYNSPLHF
- TRBJ2-1 - TRBV9 TGTGCCAGCAGCCCGAGTATGGGGGCAGGGGTATACAATGAGCAGTTCTTC CASSPSMGAGVYNEQFF
TRBD1 TRBJ2-4 - TRBV2 TGTGCCAGCAGTGATTGGACAGGGGAGGGTTTAGCCATTCAGTACTTC CASSDWTGEGLAIQYF
- TRBJ2-7 - TRBV30 TGTGCCTCGTCTTCAGTTGACACCATCTACGAGCAGTACTTC CASSSVDTIYEQYF
TRBD1 TRBJ2-7 few TRBV4-2 TGTGCCAGCAGCCAAGAGGGACAGGGGGCGTACGAGCAGTACTTC CASSQEGQGAYEQYF
- TRBJ2-1 - TRBV7-6 TGTGCCAGCAGCTTTGGGGGCGAGGGACGGGACAATGAGCAGTTCTTC CASSFGGEGRDNEQFF
- TRBJ2-2 - TRBV6-5 TGTGCCAGCAGTTATACAGGGTTCAACACCGGGGAGCTGTTTTTT CASSYTGFNTGELFF
- TRBJ2-2 once TRBV2 TGTGCCAGCAGGGTGACAGGCGAGACCGGGGAGCTGTTTTTT CASRVTGETGELFF
- TRBJ1-2 - TRBV6-4 TGTGCCAGCAGTTCAGGGGTCGGCTACACCTTC CASSSGVGYTF